The 30 T cell receptor beta chains in this list originate from one sample, sequenced in a study of blood T cell repertoires in COVID-19. Clones were read by immunoSEQ multiplex PCR, and TCRdb kept only the in-frame ones, dropping some. The data contain 410,000 or so clones, approximately 90% of them singletons. The sequenced sample was peripheral blood. Receptors originate from a woman aged 25 to 39 with active or convalescent COVID-19.

The rearrangement links TRBV3-1 (or the pseudogene TRBV3-2) to TRBJ2-1; 13 bases agree with TRBD2. Trimming took 0 bases from V and 7 from J; bases not matched to a gene: 6. The germline V gene has CDR1 LGHDT and CDR2 YNNKEL (reference sequence). This CDR3 is built from 17 residues. DNA for the CDR3: TGTGCCAGCAGCCAAGACTTACTAGCGGGGGGGCAGAATGAGCAGTTCTTC. Amino acid sequence: CASSQDLLAGGQNEQFF.

This clone occurred once. This chain uses TRBV27 with TRBJ1-4; 7 positions agree with TRBD1. V was clipped by 5 bases and J by 0 bases; unmatched bases: 6. Per the germline V gene, CDR1 is MNHEY and CDR2 is SMNVEV (reference sequence). CDR3 length: 16 amino acids. The DNA of the CDR3 is TGTGCCAGCAGTCTCGGGACAGCTTCAACTAATGAAAAACTGTTTTTT. Its translation is CASSLGTASTNEKLFF.

CDR3 nucleotides: TGTGCCAGCAGTGTATTGCCAGGTCTTAATAATTCACCCCTCCACTTT. Encoded protein: CASSVLPGLNNSPLHF. This rearrangement joins TRBV6-1 to TRBJ1-6; the D is unclear. Germline loops: CDR1 MNHNS, CDR2 SASEGT. The V gene lost 4 bases and the J gene lost 5 bases, with 15 bases spanning the gap. The CDR3 sequence is 16 residues long.

The chain combines TRBV6-5 with TRBJ1-1; D unclear. The CDR3 covers 15 residues. Germline CDR1 and CDR2: MNHEY and SVGAGI. The V gene lost 6 bases and the J gene lost 1 base, with 15 bases spanning the gap. In DNA, the CDR3 is TGTGCCAGCAGGCGGGCGCTACAAGGGAACACTGAAGCTTTCTTT. Translating it yields CASRRALQGNTEAFF.

This chain connects TRBV27 to TRBJ2-2; tentatively, D is TRBD2 (6 bases). Trimming removed 8 bases at V and 8 bases at J, with 24 bases between. Germline CDR1 reads MNHEY; CDR2 reads SMNVEV (reference sequence). The CDR3 has 16 residues. For the CDR3, the DNA is TGTGCCAGCGGAACCCCTATGGGACTCCTCGGAGGGGAGCTGTTTTTT. Protein sequence: CASGTPMGLLGGELFF.

This chain links TRBV28 with TRBJ1-2, with a weak D call TRBD1 (6 bases). CDR1 is MDHEN, CDR2 SYDVKM, per germline. Between the trimmed V and J ends, which lost 5 bases and 14 bases, there was a span of 30 bases. This CDR3 is 16 amino acids long. This CDR3 is CASSRSNYRGTQLGTF. Written as DNA, the CDR3 is TGTGCCAGCAGTCGATCTAATTATAGGGGGACGCAACTGGGGACCTTC.

This clone has just one count. The same CDR3 also results from other DNA sequences found in this sample. This chain links TRBV7-9 with TRBJ2-1; D may be TRBD1 (6 bases). This CDR3 region has 14 residues. Germline loops: CDR1 SEHNR, CDR2 FQNEAQ (reference sequence). V was cut by 0 bases and J by 4 bases, with 7 bases left in between. Here the CDR3 DNA reads TGTGCCAGCAGCTTAGCAGGACAGTACAATGAGCAGTTCTTC. This encodes CASSLAGQYNEQFF. The entire variable domain, with the rest obtained from reference TRBV7-9 and TRBJ2-1, is as follows: DTGVSQNPRHKITKRGQNVTFRCDPISEHNRLYWYRQTLGQGPEFLTYFQNEAQLEKSRLLSDRFSAERPKGSFSTLEIQRTEQGDSAMYLCASSLAGQYNEQFFGPGTRLTVL.

V and J are TRBV30 and TRBJ2-4, with D perhaps matching TRBD2 (6 bases). The CDR3 spans 15 residues. V was cut by 2 bases and J by 2 bases, with 13 bases left in between. Germline CDR1 is GTSNPN and CDR2 is SVGIG (reference sequence). The CDR3 protein is CAWSRGRDTKNIQYF. The CDR3 DNA reads as TGTGCCTGGAGTCGAGGGCGGGATACCAAAAACATTCAGTACTTC.

The gene calls are TRBV18 and TRBJ1-1; D is unresolved. The CDR3 is made up of 14 amino acids. Germline CDR1 KGHSH, CDR2 LQKENI. Deletions cut 3 bases from V and 2 bases from J, with 10 bases between. CDR3 sequence reads: CASSPGGVNTEAFF. The CDR3 region has the DNA TGTGCCAGCTCACCCGGCGGGGTTAACACTGAAGCTTTCTTT.

The chain employs TRBV5-1 and TRBJ2-3, with a weak D call TRBD2 (6 bases). Trimming took 3 bases from V and 4 from J, leaving 15 bases between them. From germline, CDR1 is SGHRS and CDR2 YFSETQ. There are 15 residues in the CDR3. CDR3: CASSSGAGLADTQYF. CDR3 DNA: TGCGCCAGCAGCTCCGGGGCGGGACTTGCAGATACGCAGTATTTT. Drawing the rest from reference TRBV5-1 and TRBJ2-3, the complete variable domain is KAGVTQTPRYLIKTRGQQVTLSCSPISGHRSVSWYQQTPGQGLQFLFEYFSETQRNKGNFPGRFSGRQFSNSRSEMNVSTLELGDSALYLCASSSGAGLADTQYFGPGTRLTVL.

This rearrangement joins TRBV10-3 to TRBJ2-7, with D maybe TRBD1 (6 bases). The CDR3 spans 12 residues. Trimming took off 6 bases at V and 2 bases at J, with 8 bases between the two ends. The germline gives CDR1 ENHRY, CDR2 SYGVKD. CDR3 sequence: CAISGTTYEQYF. Written as DNA, the CDR3 is TGTGCCATCAGCGGGACAACCTACGAGCAGTACTTC.

The chain carries TRBV15 and TRBJ2-3, with a weak D call TRBD1 (6 bases). CDR3 length: 14 residues. Trimming removed 5 bases from V and 0 bases from J, with 9 bases in between. CDR1 and CDR2 from the germline V gene are LNHNV and YYDKDF (reference sequence). CDR3 nucleotides: TGTGCCACCAGCCACAGGGAAAGCACAGATACGCAGTATTTT. This codes for CATSHRESTDTQYF. Full variable domain (outside the CDR3, taken from reference TRBV15 and TRBJ2-3): DAMVIQNPRYQVTQFGKPVTLSCSQTLNHNVMYWYQQKSSQAPKLLFHYYDKDFNNEADTPDNFQSRRPNTSFCFLDIRSPGLGDTAMYLCATSHRESTDTQYFGPGTRLTVL.

The CDR3 DNA sequence: TGTGCCATCAGTGTTACAGGGGGGAACACCATATATTTT. As protein: CAISVTGGNTIYF. This chain links TRBV10-3 with TRBJ1-3, with 8 bases matching TRBD1. The germline CDR1 and CDR2 sequences are ENHRY and SYGVKD. The CDR3 runs 13 residues. Unmatched junction bases numbered 3, after V lost 4 bases and J lost 7 bases.

The chain couples TRBV18 to TRBJ2-7; 8 bases fit TRBD1. Unmatched junction bases numbered 11, after V lost 6 bases and J lost 7 bases. This CDR3 is 14 amino acids long. Germline V lookup: CDR1 KGHSH, CDR2 LQKENI. The CDR3 sequence is CASSAGTGGGEQYF. Written as DNA, the CDR3 is TGTGCCAGCTCTGCCGGGACAGGCGGCGGAGAGCAGTACTTC.

The chain uses TRBV29-1 and TRBJ1-4; D is ambiguous. Germline V gene sequence: CDR1 SQVTM, CDR2 ANQGSEA. The CDR3 covers 15 residues. The V end lost 7 bases, the J end lost 0 bases, and 15 bases lay between the germline ends. Here the CDR3 reads CSASGTAATNEKLFF. As DNA, the CDR3 is TGCAGCGCGAGCGGAACAGCCGCAACTAATGAAAAACTGTTTTTT.

The chain is built from TRBV5-1 and TRBJ1-2; 9 nucleotides align to TRBD1. Germline V lookup: CDR1 SGHRS, CDR2 YFSETQ. V lost 3 bases and J lost 5; bases outside the gene matches: 2. CDR3 length: 13 residues. Here the CDR3 DNA reads TGCGCCAGCAGCTACGACAGGGGGTATGGCTACACCTTC. Translating gives CASSYDRGYGYTF.

The rearrangement links TRBV5-5 to TRBJ2-6; TRBD1 matches at 7 bases. The germline gives CDR1 SGHKS, CDR2 YYEKEE (reference sequence). The CDR3 covers 16 residues. J lost 5 bases, V lost 0 bases, and 5 bases had no gene match. DNA of the CDR3: TGTGCCAGCAGCTTGGGGACAGGTCCGTGGGCCAACGTCCTGACTTTC. It specifies CASSLGTGPWANVLTF.

V and J are TRBV19 and TRBJ1-1; TRBD1 aligns across 10 bases. Germline V gene lookup returns CDR1 LNHDA and CDR2 SQIVND (reference sequence). This CDR3 is built from 22 residues. V lost 3 bases to trimming and J lost 0 bases; unmatched junction nucleotides: 22. The CDR3 is CASSIWVRQGARPPTLNTEAFF. The CDR3, as DNA: TGTGCCAGTAGTATTTGGGTTCGACAGGGGGCGCGGCCACCAACCTTGAACACTGAAGCTTTCTTT.

This rearrangement joins TRBV6-5 to TRBJ1-4; D might be TRBD1 (5 bases). Trimming cost V 2 bases and J 4 bases, with 11 bases left between them. Germline loops: CDR1 MNHEY, CDR2 SVGAGI. The CDR3 totals 15 residues. The CDR3 coding sequence is TGTGCCAGCAGTTACAGCGACAGCCTTAATGAAAAACTGTTTTTT. It yields the protein CASSYSDSLNEKLFF.

CDR3: CASSQAGLSFMNTEAFF. The CDR3 bases are TGTGCCAGCAGCCAAGCGGGACTGTCATTCATGAACACTGAAGCTTTCTTT. The J gene is TRBJ1-1, the V gene TRBV4-2; tentatively, D is TRBD1 (5 bases). The germline V gene encodes CDR1 LGHNA and CDR2 YNFKEQ. Between the trimmed V and J ends, which lost 1 base and 0 bases, there was a span of 15 bases. The CDR3 contains 17 residues.

The chain joins TRBV5-6 to TRBJ1-5; weak D call: TRBD1 (6 bases). CDR1 is SGHDT, CDR2 YYEEEE, per germline. The CDR3 extends over 15 amino acids. Trimming pared 4 bases from V and 2 bases from J, leaving 13 bases between. The CDR3 sequence: CASSGVGTRNQPQHF. The CDR3 nucleotides are TGTGCCAGCAGCGGGGTGGGGACACGCAATCAGCCCCAGCATTTT. Full variable domain (rest looked up from reference TRBV5-6 and TRBJ1-5): DAGVTQSPTHLIKTRGQQVTLRCSPKSGHDTVSWYQQALGQGPQFIFQYYEEEERQRGNFPDRFSGHQFPNYSSELNVNALLLGDSALYLCASSGVGTRNQPQHFGDGTRLSIL.

The chain has TRBV10-3 and TRBJ1-5; 8 bases align to TRBD1. CDR1 is ENHRY, CDR2 SYGVKD, per germline. The CDR3 covers 14 residues. Germline trimming cut 6 bases from V and 4 bases from J; bases unmatched to any gene: 5. In DNA form, the CDR3 reads TGTGCCATCAGCGGGACAGGCGAAAATCAGCCCCAGCATTTT. It is translated as CAISGTGENQPQHF.

This clone was seen a single time. The chain carries TRBV11-2 and TRBJ1-5; 7 bases agree with TRBD1. Germline V gene lookup returns CDR1 SGHAT and CDR2 FQNNGV. V trimming: 4 bases; J trimming: 3 bases; junction bases outside the gene matches: 6. This CDR3 spans 15 amino acids. CDR3 in DNA: TGTGCCAGCAGCTCCGCGGGACAGTTCAATCAGCCCCAGCATTTT. It is translated as CASSSAGQFNQPQHF.

This chain uses TRBV19 with TRBJ2-5; D remains ambiguous. Germline lookup yields CDR1 LNHDA and CDR2 SQIVND (reference sequence). This CDR3 comprises 12 residues. V lost 4 bases and J 2 bases, leaving 5 bases between the germline ends. The DNA for the CDR3 is TGTGCCAGTAGTACCCTTCAAGAGACCCAGTACTTC. Translation: CASSTLQETQYF.

The rearrangement joins TRBV5-6 to TRBJ1-5; D is undetermined. Trimming removed 1 base from V and 0 bases from J, with 8 bases in between. The CDR3 consists of 15 residues. CDR1 is SGHDT and CDR2 is YYEEEE in the germline V gene. The CDR3 coding sequence is TGTGCCAGCAGCTTGTTACGGGATAGCAATCAGCCCCAGCATTTT. Protein: CASSLLRDSNQPQHF.

This clone was counted once. The rearrangement joins TRBV4-1 to TRBJ2-7; 10 nucleotides match TRBD1. The CDR3 length is 16 residues. V lost 1 base, J lost 2 bases, and 5 bases stayed unmatched. Per germline, CDR1 MGHRA and CDR2 YSYEKL. CDR3 nucleotides: TGCGCCAGCAGCCAAGGCCGGACAGGGGGGACCTACGAGCAGTACTTC. Translated, it gives CASSQGRTGGTYEQYF.

The chain employs TRBV5-1 and TRBJ1-4, with D maybe TRBD1 (6 bases). V was clipped by 0 bases and J by 7 bases, with 13 bases between them. Per germline, CDR1 SGHRS and CDR2 YFSETQ. The CDR3 extends over 15 amino acids. CDR3: CASSLGATGLEKLFF. CDR3 coding DNA: TGCGCCAGCAGCTTGGGCGCGACAGGCCTTGAAAAACTGTTTTTT.

This sequence joins TRBV3-1 (or the pseudogene TRBV3-2) and TRBJ2-5; 10 bases fit TRBD2. The germline CDR1 and CDR2 sequences are LGHDT and YNNKEL (reference sequence). The CDR3 sequence is 22 residues long. V dropped 0 bases and J dropped 5; count of bases not matched to a gene: 24. The CDR3 reads CASSQDLPAGGQKVYRVETQYF. CDR3 DNA sequence: TGTGCCAGCAGCCAAGATCTCCCAGCGGGAGGGCAAAAAGTGTATAGGGTGGAGACCCAGTACTTC.

The chain couples TRBV28 to TRBJ1-5, with TRBD1 identical over 8 bases. CDR1 is MDHEN and CDR2 is SYDVKM in the germline V gene. V lost 6 bases, J lost 4 bases, and 11 bases stayed unmatched. The CDR3 totals 16 residues. CDR3 DNA sequence: TGTGCCAGCAGCCCGGGGGGACAGGCGAGGAATCAGCCCCAGCATTTT. Translated, it gives CASSPGGQARNQPQHF.

The V call is TRBV18, the J call TRBJ1-2, with TRBD1 as a possible D gene (5 bases). The CDR3 spans 18 residues. Germline V gene data show CDR1 as KGHSH and CDR2 as LQKENI. Trimming took 1 base from V and 8 from J, leaving 26 bases between them. In DNA form, the CDR3 reads TGTGCCAGCTCACCACTCGCGGTTTTGTCAGGAGGGGTGAGCGGCTACACCTTC. This translates into CASSPLAVLSGGVSGYTF.